The rows below give T cell receptor beta chains drawn from one sample of a study of T cell changes during pregnancy in multiple sclerosis. The protocol was immunoSEQ multiplex PCR, while the TCRdb copy is restricted to in-frame clones and leaves out a portion. The top ten hold around 0.4% of the sample, which has about 38,000 clones, 94% seen once. The sequencing used CD4+ T cells from peripheral blood mononuclear cells, collected in the second trimester of pregnancy. The receptor source for this set is a female donor with multiple sclerosis, enrolled in a pregnancy study. CDR3s include the opening cysteine and the closing phenylalanine or tryptophan. The D gene is left open where the match is weak.

length | J | V | D | DNA | CDR3
14 | TRBJ2-1 | TRBV6-4 | TRBD2 | TGTGCCAGCAGTGTACTAGCGGGGGTGAATGAGCAGTTCTTC | CASSVLAGVNEQFF
17 | TRBJ2-5 | TRBV5-1 | TRBD2 | TGCGCCAGCAGCTTGGACCGTAGCGGGGGGGCCTGGGAGACCCAGTACTTC | CASSLDRSGGAWETQYF
17 | TRBJ1-5 | TRBV21-1 | . | TGTGCCAGCAGGGGCCGGGACTGTAAGGCAGGCAATCAGCCCCAGCATTTT | CASRGRDCKAGNQPQHF
13 | TRBJ2-1 | TRBV5-4 | . | TGTGCCAGCAGCTTTCAGGGGTCCAATGAGCAGTTCTTC | CASSFQGSNEQFF
17 | TRBJ1-1 | TRBV5-1 | . | TGCGCCAGCAGCTTGGAAGCCGGACAGACCATGAACACTGAAGCTTTCTTT | CASSLEAGQTMNTEAFF
12 | TRBJ2-4 | TRBV28 | . | TGTGCCAGCAGGACAGGGAGGAACATTCAGTACTTC | CASRTGRNIQYF
15 | TRBJ1-1 | TRBV6-6 | TRBD1 | TGTGCCAGCAGTTTCGTCCCCAGGGGGAAGGCTGAAGCTTTCTTT | CASSFVPRGKAEAFF
19 | TRBJ2-5 | TRBV12-2 | . | TGTGCAAGTCGCTTTAGAGTACTAGCGGGAGGGCCCGGGCAAGAGACCCAGTACTTC | CASRFRVLAGGPGQETQYF
15 | TRBJ1-6 | TRBV2 | TRBD1 | TGTGCCAGCAGCAGGGACAGGGTCAATAATTCACCCCTCCACTTT | CASSRDRVNNSPLHF
15 | TRBJ1-5 | TRBV4-2 | TRBD1 | TGTGCCAGCAGCTACGGACAGGGGGGCGAGCAGCCCCAGCATTTT | CASSYGQGGEQPQHF
17 | TRBJ2-1 | TRBV5-1 | TRBD2 | TGCGCCAGCAGCTTGAGCACGGGGTTGGGGGGGATGGATGAGCAGTTCTTC | CASSLSTGLGGMDEQFF
17 | TRBJ2-7 | TRBV5-1 | . | TGCGCCAGCAGCCCGGCCGTACTAGCTGCAACCTTCTACGAGCAGTACTTC | CASSPAVLAATFYEQYF
20 | TRBJ2-1 | TRBV5-5 | . | TGTGCCAGCAGCTTGAGCCCTGCCCGGGTCGGTAGCGCGTTCTACAATGAGCAGTTCTTC | CASSLSPARVGSAFYNEQFF
17 | TRBJ2-3 | TRBV7-2 | TRBD2 | TGTGCCAGCAGCCCGCTGCTGGGCGGGGGGCACACAGATACGCAGTATTTT | CASSPLLGGGHTDTQYF
14 | TRBJ2-3 | TRBV9 | TRBD1 | TGTGCCAGCACCAGGGGGTTGGGTACAGATACGCAGTATTTT | CASTRGLGTDTQYF
15 | TRBJ1-4 | TRBV28 | TRBD1 | TGTGCCAGCAGTGCCCCGGGACAGGGGAGTGAAAAACTGTTTTTT | CASSAPGQGSEKLFF